The 31 T cell receptor beta chains below all came from one sample that was sequenced in a study of blood T cell dynamics during melanoma immunotherapy. Time point defined: week 3, after first cycle of checkpoint inhibitor. Some clones are missing from TCRdb's copy, which holds only in-frame ones; the method was immunoSEQ multiplex PCR. The sample yields about 8,000 clones, approximately 77% seen once. The material was blood, obtained from a patient treated with checkpoint blockade. The receptor source for this set is a human donor with melanoma.

V and J are TRBV4-2 and TRBJ2-5; 14 bases are shared with TRBD2. The J segment lost 5 bases and the V segment lost 3 bases, leaving 8 bases of the junction unmatched. The germline CDR1 and CDR2 sequences are LGHNA and YNFKEQ. The CDR3 runs to 17 residues. The CDR3 spells CASSQVGLAGGLETQYF. CDR3 nucleotide sequence: TGTGCCAGCAGCCAGGTTGGACTAGCGGGGGGTCTGGAGACCCAGTACTTC.

This clone was counted between two and nine times. The chain couples TRBV27 to TRBJ2-1; 8 bases align to TRBD1. In germline, CDR1 is MNHEY, CDR2 SMNVEV (reference sequence). The CDR3 is 15 amino acids. Germline trimming cut 3 bases from V and 5 bases from J; bases unmatched to any gene: 6. The CDR3 loop is CASSFRQGANNEQFF. The CDR3, as DNA: TGTGCCAGCAGTTTCCGGCAGGGGGCCAACAATGAGCAGTTCTTC.

A single count supports this clone. V and J are TRBV18 and TRBJ1-1; D remains ambiguous. Germline V gives CDR1 KGHSH, CDR2 LQKENI. The CDR3 runs to 16 residues. Trimming shortened V by 1 base and J by 3 bases, and 15 bases separated the two germline ends. This CDR3 reads CASSPLPVTADTEAFF. For the CDR3, the DNA is TGTGCCAGCTCACCACTACCCGTGACGGCGGACACTGAAGCTTTCTTT.

CDR3: CASGPRDTQYF. The CDR3 coding sequence is TGTGCCTCGGGACCCCGGGATACGCAGTATTTT. V gene TRBV10-3 combines with J gene TRBJ2-3; either TRBD1 or TRBD2 may fit D (5 bases each). The germline CDR1 and CDR2 sequences are ENHRY and SYGVKD. V lost 11 bases, J lost 6 bases, and 12 bases lay in between. The CDR3 runs to 11 residues.

The DNA of the CDR3 is TGTGCCAGCAGTCTCGAACAGAACAATCAGCCCCAGCATTTT. Encoded protein: CASSLEQNNQPQHF. This chain uses TRBV6-1 with TRBJ1-5; no clear D. Germline V gene sequence: CDR1 MNHNS, CDR2 SASEGT. The CDR3 runs 14 residues. V was cut by 5 bases and J by 3 bases, with 11 bases left in between.

The table lists this clone with a count of one. V usage is TRBV6-6 and J usage is TRBJ1-1; 8 positions match TRBD1. Trimming at V came to 4 bases and at J to 7 bases, leaving 5 bases not matched to a gene. The germline V gene has CDR1 MNHNY and CDR2 SVGAGI (reference sequence). This CDR3 is 13 amino acids long. CDR3 nucleotides: TGTGCCAGCAGTTTCCAGACAGGGGTTGAAGCTTTCTTT. This gives the protein CASSFQTGVEAFF.

The chain is built from TRBV4-1 and TRBJ2-3; D gene ambiguous. The CDR3 spans 14 residues. V was clipped by 6 bases and J by 1 base, with 11 bases between them. CDR1 and CDR2 from the germline V gene are MGHRA and YSYEKL. The CDR3 DNA is TGCGCCAGCAGGAGCAATCCCGGCACAGATACGCAGTATTTT. Translation: CASRSNPGTDTQYF.

This chain joins TRBV7-9 and TRBJ2-7; D tentatively fits TRBD1 or TRBD2 (5 bases each). CDR1 is SEHNR and CDR2 is FQNEAQ in the germline V gene (reference sequence). V was cut by 5 bases and J by 0 bases, with 11 bases left in between. The CDR3 totals 14 residues. In DNA, the CDR3 is TGTGCCAGCAGCCCCGACGGGACCTCCTACGAGCAGTACTTC. Encoded protein: CASSPDGTSYEQYF.

The chain is built from TRBV5-1 and TRBJ2-3; D might be TRBD1 or TRBD2, each matching 6 bases. Germline V gives CDR1 SGHRS, CDR2 YFSETQ. The CDR3 is made up of 18 amino acids. V was pared by 0 bases and J by 0 bases, with 17 bases between. The CDR3 bases are TGCGCCAGCAGCTTGGTTATAGGAGGGGGGCCAAGCACAGATACGCAGTATTTT. It yields the protein CASSLVIGGGPSTDTQYF.

The chain has TRBV6-1 and TRBJ2-4; tentatively, D is TRBD2 (7 bases). The CDR3 covers 11 residues. CDR1 MNHNS and CDR2 SASEGT come from the germline V gene. V dropped 4 bases and J dropped 15 bases, with 13 bases sitting between them. The CDR3 is CASSGGGVGYF. In DNA, the CDR3 is TGTGCCAGCAGTGGAGGGGGGGTTGGGTACTTC.

This clone was seen just once. V and J are TRBV6-5 and TRBJ2-1, with 7 bases identical to TRBD2. CDR3 length: 13 amino acids. Germline V gives CDR1 MNHEY, CDR2 SVGAGI. The J segment lost 9 bases and the V segment lost 6 bases, leaving 8 bases of the junction unmatched. This chain's CDR3 is CASSPRLAGEQFF. DNA of the CDR3: TGTGCCAGCAGCCCCCGACTAGCTGGTGAGCAGTTCTTC.

V and J are TRBV4-1 and TRBJ1-3, with 7 bases matching TRBD1. Germline V gene lookup returns CDR1 MGHRA and CDR2 YSYEKL. V was pared by 0 bases and J by 5 bases, with 4 bases of the junction left unmatched. CDR3 length: 15 residues. In DNA form, the CDR3 reads TGCGCCAGCAGCCAAGAAAGGGGGCTAAGAAACACCATATATTTT. Translation gives CASSQERGLRNTIYF.

The V call is TRBV13, the J call TRBJ2-7, with 7 bases identical to TRBD1. Unmatched junction bases numbered 5, after V lost 5 bases and J lost 1 base. This CDR3 is 14 amino acids long. Looked up from germline, CDR1 is PRHDT and CDR2 is FYEKMQ (reference sequence). The DNA for the CDR3 is TGTGCCAGCAGCGCCAGACAGGGTTCCTACGAGCAGTACTTC. Residues: CASSARQGSYEQYF.

CDR3 in amino acids: CASSYSGGSNSPLHF. For the CDR3, the DNA is TGTGCCAGCAGTTACTCGGGCGGGTCTAATTCACCCCTCCACTTT. The J gene is TRBJ1-6, the V gene TRBV6-5; D remains ambiguous. The length of the CDR3 is 15 residues. V lost 0 bases to trimming and J lost 6 bases, with 9 bases between them. The germline V gene has CDR1 MNHEY and CDR2 SVGAGI.

This chain uses TRBV6-5 with TRBJ1-4, with D maybe TRBD1 (5 bases). CDR1 and CDR2 from the germline V gene are MNHEY and SVGAGI. The CDR3 extends over 15 amino acids. Trimming took 7 bases from V and 3 from J, leaving 15 bases between them. The CDR3 loop reads CASNSLGGANEKLFF. DNA of the CDR3: TGTGCCAGCAACTCCCTCGGGGGGGCTAATGAAAAACTGTTTTTT.

The J gene is TRBJ2-7, the V gene TRBV11-2; D call uncertain. The V gene lost 2 bases and the J gene lost 1 base, with 9 bases spanning the gap. CDR3 length: 14 residues. CDR1 SGHAT and CDR2 FQNNGV come from the germline V gene. The chain's CDR3 is CASSLNWLSYEQYF. CDR3 nucleotides: TGTGCCAGCAGCTTAAATTGGCTGTCCTACGAGCAGTACTTC. Variable domain in full (rest from reference TRBV11-2 and TRBJ2-7): EAGVAQSPRYKIIEKRQSVAFWCNPISGHATLYWYQQILGQGPKLLIQFQNNGVVDDSQLPKDRFSAERLKGVDSTLKIQPAKLEDSAVYLCASSLNWLSYEQYFGPGTRLTVT.

The chain is built from TRBV15 and TRBJ1-5; D perhaps matches TRBD1 (6 bases). CDR1 is LNHNV and CDR2 is YYDKDF in the germline V gene (reference sequence). The CDR3 has 14 residues. Trimming pared 1 base from V and 8 bases from J, leaving 12 bases between. The DNA of the CDR3 is TGTGCCACCAGCAGAGGACAGGACTTAAAGCCCCAGCATTTT. It codes for CATSRGQDLKPQHF.

This chain links TRBV5-1 with TRBJ2-3; a weak D match, TRBD2 (5 bases). The V gene lost 4 bases and the J gene lost 6 bases, with 12 bases spanning the gap. Germline V gene data show CDR1 as SGHRS and CDR2 as YFSETQ. This CDR3 contains 13 residues. The CDR3 region is CASSEGLTDTQYF. The DNA for the CDR3 is TGCGCCAGCAGCGAAGGACTCACGGATACGCAGTATTTT.

This clone was detected once. The chain uses TRBV7-2 and TRBJ2-7; D gene uncertain. There are 13 residues in the CDR3. CDR1 SGHTA and CDR2 FQGNSA come from the germline V gene. Trimming removed 6 bases at V and 3 bases at J, with 12 bases between. CDR3 nucleotide sequence: TGTGCCAGCAGTCCCTCGGCCGGCTACGAGCAGTACTTC. Its translation: CASSPSAGYEQYF.

The chain employs TRBV10-1 and TRBJ2-2; either TRBD1 or TRBD2 may supply D (5 bases each). Looked up from germline, CDR1 is WNHNN and CDR2 is SYGVQD (reference sequence). Deletions cut 6 bases from V and 4 bases from J, with 12 bases between. The CDR3 sequence is 14 residues long. As DNA, the CDR3 is TGCGCCAGCAGCGCCGGGACGGGCACCGGGGAGCTGTTTTTT. It yields the protein CASSAGTGTGELFF.

In DNA, the CDR3 is TGTGCCAGTAGTGTAGCCCCGGACAGAGTCTACAATGAGCAGTTCTTC. Residues: CASSVAPDRVYNEQFF. The chain links TRBV19 to TRBJ2-1, with D possibly being TRBD1 (6 bases). CDR3 size: 16 residues. Trimming took 5 bases from V and 3 from J, leaving 17 bases between them. Per the germline V gene, CDR1 is LNHDA and CDR2 is SQIVND (reference sequence).

Here the CDR3 DNA reads TGTGCCAGCAGCTTAGCTTCAATAGGGGACAGGCTCAATCAGCCCCAGCATTTT. Translation: CASSLASIGDRLNQPQHF. This chain joins TRBV7-9 and TRBJ1-5, with TRBD1 matching over 8 bases. The CDR3 runs to 18 residues. V lost 0 bases to trimming and J lost 3 bases; unmatched junction nucleotides: 10. CDR1 and CDR2 from the germline V gene are SEHNR and FQNEAQ (reference sequence).

To note about this clone: One end of the junction is discordant with germline, which a read error may explain. This sequence joins TRBV13 and TRBJ2-1, with TRBD2 matching over 8 bases. In germline, CDR1 is PRHDT, CDR2 FYEKMQ (reference sequence). The CDR3 runs 15 residues. The CDR3 loop is CASCLGGGSPDEQFF. CDR3 DNA sequence: TGTGCCAGCTGCTTGGGCGGGGGGTCTCCCGATGAGCAGTTCTTC.

The rearrangement joins TRBV29-1 to TRBJ2-1; tentatively, D is TRBD1 (5 bases). Germline values: CDR1 SQVTM, CDR2 ANQGSEA. The CDR3 has 18 residues. V was trimmed by 1 base and J by 0 bases, leaving 19 bases between them. Written as DNA, the CDR3 is TGCAGCGTTGAAGGGTCTAGGGGAAGCCTTTCCTCCTACAATGAGCAGTTCTTC. Protein product: CSVEGSRGSLSSYNEQFF.

The gene calls are TRBV27 and TRBJ2-3; no reliable D call. This CDR3 spans 17 amino acids. Germline V gene data show CDR1 as MNHEY and CDR2 as SMNVEV (reference sequence). V was shortened by 2 bases and J by 6 bases, with 21 bases between the two germline ends. CDR3 bases: TGTGCCAGCAGTTTAAGTCCCCGGTCCTTAATGGGGGATACGCAGTATTTT. Protein: CASSLSPRSLMGDTQYF.

V and J are TRBV19 and TRBJ2-7, with no clear D. Looked up from germline, CDR1 is LNHDA and CDR2 is SQIVND (reference sequence). The germline V and J ends were trimmed by 3 bases and 6 bases, with 12 bases remaining between them. The CDR3 sequence is 13 residues long. The CDR3 loop is CASSMTGVREQYF. The DNA for the CDR3 is TGTGCCAGTAGTATGACGGGCGTTCGCGAGCAGTACTTC.

This clone is a singleton in its sample. This chain connects TRBV6-5 to TRBJ1-1; D possibly corresponds to TRBD1 (6 bases). The CDR3 runs 14 residues. Trimming took 6 bases from V and 5 from J, leaving 16 bases between them. Per the germline V gene, CDR1 is MNHEY and CDR2 is SVGAGI. The CDR3 DNA follows: TGTGCCAGCAGCCAACAGGGAGTGGGGACTGAAGCTTTCTTT. Translation gives CASSQQGVGTEAFF.

The CDR3 sequence: CASSTYTGPRSSGANVLTF. The CDR3 nucleotides read TGTGCCAGCAGCACCTACACGGGGCCTAGAAGCTCTGGGGCCAACGTCCTGACTTTC. The gene calls are TRBV11-2 and TRBJ2-6; D may match TRBD1 or TRBD2 (5 bases each). Germline V gene sequence: CDR1 SGHAT, CDR2 FQNNGV. V gave up 5 bases and J gave up 0 bases, with 20 bases separating them. This CDR3 has 19 residues.

The chain joins TRBV20-1 to TRBJ2-7; D may be TRBD1 (6 bases). Trimming took off 7 bases at V and 6 bases at J, with 13 bases between the two ends. The CDR3 runs to 11 residues. Looked up from germline, CDR1 is DFQATT and CDR2 is SNEGSKA (reference sequence). CDR3 protein: CSGEQGSEQYF. DNA of the CDR3: TGCAGTGGGGAACAGGGATCCGAGCAGTACTTC.

This clone showed up just a few times. This chain uses TRBV21-1 with TRBJ1-4; TRBD1 is the table's D call and was not checked against the DNA. TRBV21-1 is described as a pseudogene. CDR3 length equals 12 residues. CDR3 bases: TGTGCCAGCAGCCACAGGGAGGAAAAACTGTTTTTT. Protein product: CASSHREEKLFF.

The chain has TRBV2 and TRBJ1-1; D gene ambiguous. The length of the CDR3 is 15 residues. Trimming shortened V by 7 bases and J by 3 bases, and 18 bases separated the two germline ends. The germline CDR1 and CDR2 sequences are SNHLY and FYNNEI. The DNA for the CDR3 is TGTGCCAGCATTGAGGAGGGCCATTCCTACACTGAAGCTTTCTTT. Its translation is CASIEEGHSYTEAFF.